This T cell receptor beta chain was sequenced in a study of siplizumab effects on memory and regulatory T cells. Sequenced by immunoSEQ multiplex PCR; TCRdb stores in-frame clones only, minus some. Of some 97,000 clones listed, approximately 91% are singletons. Material for sequencing was CD4+ T cells sorted from blood. This clonotype originated in a human donor in good health.

This chain's CDR3 is CASSTWEPPNEQFF. In DNA, the CDR3 is TGTGCCAGCAGTACCTGGGAGCCCCCCAATGAGCAGTTCTTC. This chain links TRBV27 with TRBJ2-1; possible D gene TRBD2, 5 bases. Germline V gene sequence: CDR1 MNHEY, CDR2 SMNVEV (reference sequence). Trimming left V 5 bases short and J 6 bases short, with 14 bases between. The CDR3 sequence is 14 residues long.